This TCR beta chain appears in the sequencing data of a study of blood T cells in healthy people across ages. Points from the study as a whole: Per million T cells, the diversity of TCR beta decreased roughly linearly as age advanced. Diversity of TCR beta correlated strongly with naive T cell percentage.

The second PCR ran about 6 to 12 cycles with a sample-barcoded 5' primer and J-beta primers. Each cDNA molecule received a tag from a template-switch adaptor that had 12 random nucleotides. TCRdb itself ran the 5' RACE reads through MiXCR, one entry per CDR3 protein. The sample lists some 920,000 distinct CDR3 sequences, approximately 50% seen once, with 20% to 25% in the top ten. Per the germline V gene, CDR1 is KGHSH and CDR2 is LQKENI. This CDR3 has 14 residues. Trimming pared 4 bases from V and 5 bases from J, leaving 14 bases between. This clonotype was observed a few times. The antigen is unknown.

This receptor was identified in a woman in her fifties or sixties in good health. The rearrangement links TRBV18 to TRBJ2-5, with a tentative D call TRBD1 (6 bases). The material sequenced was blood. CDR3 in amino acids: CASSRTDLRETQYF. The CDR3 DNA reads as TGTGCCAGCTCACGGACAGACTTGCGGGAGACCCAGTACTTC.